These 21 T cell receptor beta chains came from one sample sequenced in a study of early T cells in non-severe SARS-CoV-2 infection. TCRdb passed the 5' RACE reads through MiXCR, listing each CDR3 protein once. The sample contains some 57,000 distinct CDR3 sequences, 5.5% to 6.5% of which appear only once. The sample taken for sequencing was whole blood. These receptors all come from an adult who was a healthcare worker with PCR-confirmed SARS-CoV-2 infection or an uninfected control (not recorded which).

V is TRBV12-5 and J is TRBJ2-7; the D gene could be TRBD1 or TRBD2 (5 bases each). In germline, CDR1 is LGHNT, CDR2 FRNRAP. V lost 4 bases, J lost 0 bases, and 10 bases lay in between. The length of the CDR3 is 14 residues. CDR3 sequence: CASGWGTLSYEQYF. The DNA of the CDR3 is TGTGCTAGTGGTTGGGGGACGCTCTCCTACGAGCAGTACTTC.

This clonotype was counted ten times or more. The chain is built from TRBV20-1 and TRBJ2-3; 9 bases align to TRBD2. The trim removed 1 base at V and 6 bases at J, leaving 8 bases unmatched. This CDR3 is 15 amino acids long. In germline, CDR1 is DFQATT, CDR2 SNEGSKA (reference sequence). CDR3 sequence: CSARVSRGGHDTQYF. CDR3 sequence (DNA): TGCAGTGCTAGAGTTTCGCGGGGGGGCCATGATACGCAGTATTTT.

The rearrangement uses TRBV14 and TRBJ1-1, with D unclear. Trimming took 6 bases from V and 7 from J, leaving 9 bases between them. The CDR3 runs 11 residues. CDR1 and CDR2 from the germline V gene are SGHDN and FVKESK. CDR3 sequence: CASRNRGEAFF. The CDR3 DNA reads as TGTGCCAGCAGGAATCGGGGTGAAGCTTTCTTT.

This chain uses TRBV6-2 or TRBV6-3 with TRBJ1-6; no clear D gene. Germline assignment: CDR1 MNHEY and CDR2 SVGEGT. V was shortened by 3 bases and J by 13 bases, with 10 bases between the two germline ends. The CDR3 extends over 12 amino acids. CDR3 bases: TGTGCCAGCAGTTATTATGGGCCGCCCCTCCACTTT. This gives the protein CASSYYGPPLHF.

This clonotype was detected many times. The rearrangement uses TRBV7-2 and TRBJ2-2; TRBD2 aligns across 7 bases. This CDR3 is 16 amino acids long. Germline trimming cut 5 bases from V and 5 bases from J; bases unmatched to any gene: 11. Germline V CDR1 and CDR2: SGHTA, FQGNSA. In nucleotides, the CDR3 is TGTGCCAGCAGCCACCCATTGCTTAGCGGGACCGGGGAGCTGTTTTTT. Protein sequence: CASSHPLLSGTGELFF.

In its sample, this clonotype was seen many times. The chain links TRBV20-1 to TRBJ2-5, with 8 bases that match TRBD2. After removal of 3 bases from V and 3 bases from J, the junction contained 6 bases not matched to a gene. Germline CDR1 reads DFQATT; CDR2 reads SNEGSKA (reference sequence). The CDR3 runs 14 residues. In nucleotides, the CDR3 is TGCAGTGCTAGTGTTACTAGCGGCAAAGAGACCCAGTACTTC. This sequence encodes CSASVTSGKETQYF.

The rearrangement links TRBV7-2 to TRBJ2-3; 8 bases are shared with TRBD2. This CDR3 contains 15 residues. V lost 5 bases, J lost 0 bases, and 4 bases stayed unmatched. Germline V gene sequence: CDR1 SGHTA, CDR2 FQGNSA. The CDR3 DNA reads as TGTGCCAGCAGCCCGGGGGGGCCGAGCACAGATACGCAGTATTTT. Amino acids: CASSPGGPSTDTQYF.

This clonotype was detected many times. The chain is built from TRBV27 and TRBJ2-3; D perhaps matches TRBD2 (7 bases). CDR1 and CDR2 (germline): MNHEY, SMNVEV (reference sequence). This CDR3 contains 15 residues. V was trimmed by 0 bases and J by 5 bases, leaving 12 bases between them. Here the CDR3 DNA reads TGTGCCAGCAGTTTATCCGGGGGGCGCGGAGATACGCAGTATTTT. It codes for CASSLSGGRGDTQYF.

This clonotype came up many times. This chain links TRBV11-1 with TRBJ1-1, with 9 bases lining up with TRBD1. Germline V gene lookup returns CDR1 SGHAT and CDR2 FQDESV (reference sequence). The J segment lost 3 bases and the V segment lost 5 bases, leaving 7 bases of the junction unmatched. CDR3 length: 15 amino acids. The CDR3 bases are TGTGCCAGCAGCGGACTCACAGGGGGCTACACTGAAGCTTTCTTT. Protein product: CASSGLTGGYTEAFF.

This clonotype was found a few times. The J gene is TRBJ1-1, the V gene TRBV18; 7 bases match TRBD1. Unmatched junction bases numbered 8, after V lost 3 bases and J lost 1 base. Germline assignment: CDR1 KGHSH and CDR2 LQKENI. The CDR3 extends over 16 amino acids. CDR3 bases: TGTGCCAGCTCACCGCCCTTGACAGGGACGAACACTGAAGCTTTCTTT. It codes for CASSPPLTGTNTEAFF. Full variable domain (remainder filled in from reference TRBV18 and TRBJ1-1): NAGVMQNPRHLVRRRGQEARLRCSPMKGHSHVYWYRQLPEEGLKFMVYLQKENIIDESGMPKERFSAEFPKEGPSILRIQQVVRGDSAAYFCASSPPLTGTNTEAFFGQGTRLTVV.

This clonotype has only a few counts. The chain has TRBV28 and TRBJ1-1, with a weak D call TRBD1 (5 bases). This CDR3 has 12 residues. V was cut by 7 bases and J by 5 bases, with 11 bases left in between. From germline, CDR1 is MDHEN and CDR2 SYDVKM. The CDR3: CASTVGVTEAFF. The CDR3 DNA is TGTGCCAGCACAGTGGGGGTTACTGAAGCTTTCTTT.

This clonotype was seen many times. In DNA form, the CDR3 reads TGCAGCGTGACCGAACTAGCCCGGGAGACCCAGTACTTC. Its protein product is CSVTELARETQYF. V and J are TRBV29-1 and TRBJ2-5; tentatively, D is TRBD2 (6 bases). Germline V gene data show CDR1 as SQVTM and CDR2 as ANQGSEA. CDR3 length: 13 residues. V lost 6 bases and J 5 bases, leaving 16 bases between the germline ends. Full variable domain (remainder filled in from reference TRBV29-1 and TRBJ2-5): SAVISQKPSRDICQRGTSLTIQCQVDSQVTMMFWYRQQPGQSLTLIATANQGSEATYESGFVIDKFPISRPNLTFSTLTVSNMSPEDSSIYLCSVTELARETQYFGPGTRLLVL.

Many counts were recorded for this clonotype. V gene TRBV12-3 or TRBV12-4 combines with J gene TRBJ1-2, with 8 bases identical to TRBD1. The CDR3 covers 16 residues. V was pared by 3 bases and J by 6 bases, with 12 bases of the junction left unmatched. The CDR3, as DNA: TGTGCCAGCAGTTTTGATCTGCTGGGACAGGTCGATGGCTACACCTTC. Translating it yields CASSFDLLGQVDGYTF.

This clonotype has just a few counts. The chain carries TRBV12-3 or TRBV12-4 and TRBJ2-4, with TRBD1 as a possible D gene (6 bases). V shed 5 bases and J shed 8 bases, with 13 bases lying between them. This CDR3 comprises 13 residues. DNA of the CDR3: TGTGCCAGCAGTGAGCAGGGGTTTTACATTCAGTACTTC. Protein product: CASSEQGFYIQYF.

This chain connects TRBV9 to TRBJ2-7; a weak D match, TRBD2 (5 bases). This CDR3 has 15 residues. Germline V lookup: CDR1 SGDLS, CDR2 YYNGEE. The V end lost 4 bases, the J end lost 0 bases, and 14 bases lay between the germline ends. CDR3 DNA: TGTGCCAGCAGCCCTGGACTCGTTAACTCCTACGAGCAGTACTTC. Protein sequence: CASSPGLVNSYEQYF.

Only a few counts were recorded for this clonotype. This chain links TRBV20-1 with TRBJ1-4; the match to TRBD1 covers 10 bases. The germline gives CDR1 DFQATT, CDR2 SNEGSKA (reference sequence). This CDR3 has 14 amino acids. V was pared by 5 bases and J by 8 bases, with 8 bases of the junction left unmatched. CDR3 bases: TGCAGTGCTCGCGCTGGGACAGGGGAAGAAAAACTGTTTTTT. Encoded protein: CSARAGTGEEKLFF.

V usage is TRBV11-2 and J usage is TRBJ1-3; D possibly corresponds to TRBD1 (6 bases). The CDR3 sequence is 15 residues long. Trimming stripped 3 bases from V and 0 bases from J, with 9 bases between. In germline, CDR1 is SGHAT, CDR2 FQNNGV. The CDR3 sequence: CASSFRGLSGNTIYF. CDR3 sequence (DNA): TGTGCCAGCAGCTTCAGGGGTCTCTCTGGAAACACCATATATTTT.

This clonotype was found many times. The chain employs TRBV11-3 and TRBJ2-2; D is undetermined. This CDR3 spans 13 amino acids. The V and J ends lost 1 base and 5 bases respectively, with 5 bases between them. Germline V gene sequence: CDR1 SGHNT, CDR2 YENEEA. CDR3 DNA: TGTGCCAGCAGCTTAGCCAGAACCGGGGAGCTGTTTTTT. Its translation is CASSLARTGELFF.

This clonotype was detected ten times or more. The chain employs TRBV30 and TRBJ1-3; D possibly corresponds to TRBD1 (6 bases). The germline CDR1 and CDR2 sequences are GTSNPN and SVGIG (reference sequence). V shed 5 bases and J shed 4 bases, with 9 bases lying between them. The CDR3 has 12 residues. CDR3 sequence (DNA): TGTGCCTGGGAACAGGGAGGAAACACCATATATTTT. This codes for CAWEQGGNTIYF. The variable domain in full, with the rest retrieved from reference TRBV30 and TRBJ1-3, is SQTIHQWPATLVQPVGSPLSLECTVEGTSNPNLYWYRQAAGRGLQLLFYSVGIGQISSEVPQNLSASRPQDRQFILSSKKLLLSDSGFYLCAWEQGGNTIYFGEGSWLTVV.

This clonotype occurred many times. The genes are TRBV19 and TRBJ2-5; perhaps D is TRBD1 or TRBD2 (7 bases each). V lost 4 bases and J 5 bases, leaving 14 bases between the germline ends. Germline-derived CDR1 and CDR2 are LNHDA and SQIVND (reference sequence). The CDR3 contains 14 residues. In DNA form, the CDR3 reads TGTGCCAGTAGTACCCACAGGGGAGGGGAGACCCAGTACTTC. Amino acid sequence: CASSTHRGGETQYF.

This clonotype was recorded many times. This rearrangement joins TRBV28 to TRBJ2-3; D is undetermined. The V gene's germline CDR1 is MDHEN and CDR2 SYDVKM. The CDR3 is made up of 14 amino acids. Between the trimmed V and J ends, which lost 8 bases and 2 bases, there was a span of 14 bases. The CDR3 is CASGLRSHTDTQYF. The DNA of the CDR3 is TGTGCCAGCGGGCTACGGTCTCACACAGATACGCAGTATTTT. The full variable domain, completed using reference TRBV28 and TRBJ2-3, is DVKVTQSSRYLVKRTGEKVFLECVQDMDHENMFWYRQDPGLGLRLIYFSYDVKMKEKGDIPEGYSVSREKKERFSLILESASTNQTSMYLCASGLRSHTDTQYFGPGTRLTVL.